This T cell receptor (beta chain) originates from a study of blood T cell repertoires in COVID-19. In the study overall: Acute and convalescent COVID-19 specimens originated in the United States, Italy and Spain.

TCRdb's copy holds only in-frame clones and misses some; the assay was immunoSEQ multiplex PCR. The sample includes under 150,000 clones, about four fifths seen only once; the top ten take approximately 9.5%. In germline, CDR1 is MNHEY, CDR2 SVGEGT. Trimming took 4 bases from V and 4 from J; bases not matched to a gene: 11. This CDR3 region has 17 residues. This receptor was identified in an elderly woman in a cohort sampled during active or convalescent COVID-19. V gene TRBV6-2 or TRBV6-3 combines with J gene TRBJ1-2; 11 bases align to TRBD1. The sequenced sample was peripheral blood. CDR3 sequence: CASSSAGQGARSYGYTF. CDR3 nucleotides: TGTGCCAGCAGTTCAGCCGGACAGGGGGCGCGAAGCTATGGCTACACCTTC.